This T cell receptor beta chain is drawn from a study of cytomegalovirus exposure and HLA in healthy donors. PCR employed 60 Vbeta and 13 Jbeta primers. Using immunoSEQ multiplex PCR, the repertoire was profiled, and TCRdb retains in-frame clones only, with some absent. In the table there are about 120,000 clones, less than 80% of which are singletons. This clone was observed once. J gave up 2 bases and V 5 bases, and 8 bases lay outside the gene matches. The V gene's germline CDR1 is MDHEN and CDR2 SYDVKM. The CDR3 contains 16 residues. V and J are TRBV28 and TRBJ2-3, with TRBD2 identical over 9 bases. Sequenced input: PBMCs. The receptor was isolated from a woman aged 45-65 years in good health and CMV-seronegative. For the CDR3, the DNA is TGTGCCAGCAGTCCTCGGACTAGCGCATACACAGATACGCAGTATTTT. It yields the protein CASSPRTSAYTDTQYF.